This is a list of T cell receptor beta chains from one sample in a study of cytomegalovirus exposure and HLA in healthy donors. The data were produced by immunoSEQ multiplex PCR, yet TCRdb's version contains in-frame clones alone and is incomplete. The table shows 95,000 to 150,000 clones, with 50% to 75% occurring only once. Specimen: PBMCs. These receptors were taken from a middle-aged woman in good health and CMV-seropositive. Both conserved end residues are part of each CDR3. A D gene is named only where the DNA matches it firmly. Some rows have no size entry. The others give once, few or many, or a class for an expanded clone.

D: NA
V: TRBV27
size: NA
J: TRBJ2-3
DNA: TGTGCCAGCAGTTTCAACTGGGAGGGCACAGATACGCAGTATTTT
CDR3: CASSFNWEGTDTQYF

D: TRBD1
V: TRBV7-3
size: few
J: TRBJ2-1
DNA: TGTGCCAGTCGACAGGGAAGCTCCTACAATGAGCAGTTCTTC
CDR3: CASRQGSSYNEQFF

D: TRBD1
V: TRBV6-5
size: few
J: TRBJ1-1
DNA: TGTGCCAGCAGACCGGGACAGGGGGCGGAAACTGAAGCTTTCTTT
CDR3: CASRPGQGAETEAFF

D: NA
V: TRBV15
size: few
J: TRBJ2-7
DNA: TGTGCCACCCAAAGGGGTTCGTCCTACGAGCAGTACTTC
CDR3: CATQRGSSYEQYF

D: NA
V: TRBV19
size: few
J: TRBJ1-1
DNA: TGTGCCAGTAGTATAGGGCAGGGTAAAACTGAAGCTTTCTTT
CDR3: CASSIGQGKTEAFF

D: NA
V: TRBV6-5
size: NA
J: TRBJ1-1
DNA: TGTGCCAGCAGTTACTCGTTAATGAACACTGAAGCTTTCTTT
CDR3: CASSYSLMNTEAFF

D: NA
V: TRBV6-1
size: once
J: TRBJ1-1
DNA: TGTGCCAGCAGTGGCTGGGGCGGTCAAAACACTGAAGCTTTCTTT
CDR3: CASSGWGGQNTEAFF

D: TRBD2
V: TRBV6-4
size: few
J: TRBJ2-1
DNA: TGTGCCAGCAGTGCCCGGACTAGCGGGGACAATGAGCAGTTCTTC
CDR3: CASSARTSGDNEQFF

D: NA
V: TRBV11-3
size: NA
J: TRBJ2-7
DNA: TGTGCCAGCAACCCCCCCGGGAATCGCTACGAGCAGTACTTC
CDR3: CASNPPGNRYEQYF

D: NA
V: TRBV6-5
size: NA
J: TRBJ1-1
DNA: TGTGCCGCCCGCCACCTAATGAACACTGAAGCTTTCTTT
CDR3: CAARHLMNTEAFF

D: NA
V: TRBV7-2
size: NA
J: TRBJ2-2
DNA: TGTGCCAGCAGCCAGTTCGGTATGGACTGGGAGCTGTTTTTT
CDR3: CASSQFGMDWELFF

D: TRBD1
V: TRBV7-8
size: NA
J: TRBJ1-2
DNA: TGTGCCAGCGGGTCTGGACAGGAGCGCTACACCTTC
CDR3: CASGSGQERYTF

D: NA
V: TRBV5-1
size: NA
J: TRBJ1-1
DNA: TGCGCCAGCAGCTTGGTTCAGGGCATGAACACTGAAGCTTTCTTT
CDR3: CASSLVQGMNTEAFF

D: NA
V: TRBV10-2
size: NA
J: TRBJ2-2
DNA: TGCGCCAGCAGGCCCCCTAGACTCAACACCGGGGAGCTGTTTTTT
CDR3: CASRPPRLNTGELFF

D: NA
V: TRBV5-6
size: NA
J: TRBJ1-4
DNA: TGTGCCAGCAGCTTGGGAGTGGGGCCCAATGAAAAACTGTTTTTT
CDR3: CASSLGVGPNEKLFF

D: NA
V: TRBV7-6
size: few
J: TRBJ2-3
DNA: TGTGCCAGCAGCTTAGCGTTTGCGGAAAACACAGATACGCAGTATTTT
CDR3: CASSLAFAENTDTQYF

D: NA
V: TRBV6-1
size: NA
J: TRBJ1-1
DNA: TGTGCCAGCAGTCCCCTCGACAGCCTGAACACTGAAGCTTTCTTT
CDR3: CASSPLDSLNTEAFF

D: NA
V: TRBV7-9
size: NA
J: TRBJ1-1
DNA: TGTGCCAGCAGCTCCGGACAGAAGGCCACTGAAGCTTTCTTT
CDR3: CASSSGQKATEAFF

D: TRBD1
V: TRBV6-1
size: NA
J: TRBJ1-1
DNA: TGTGCCAGCAGTGAGGTTCGGGGACAGGGAGACTCTGAAGCTTTCTTT
CDR3: CASSEVRGQGDSEAFF

D: NA
V: TRBV11-2
size: NA
J: TRBJ2-7
DNA: TGTGCCAGCAGCACCACAGGGCCCCTTTCCTACGAGCAGTACTTC
CDR3: CASSTTGPLSYEQYF

D: NA
V: TRBV6-5
size: NA
J: TRBJ1-5
DNA: TGTGCCAGCAGTTTCCCGGGAGACAATCAGCCCCAGCATTTT
CDR3: CASSFPGDNQPQHF

D: NA
V: TRBV9
size: NA
J: TRBJ2-5
DNA: TGTGCCAGCAGCGTAGCGGGGAGCCAAGAGACCCAGTACTTC
CDR3: CASSVAGSQETQYF

D: NA
V: TRBV28
size: NA
J: TRBJ1-2
DNA: TGTGCCAGCAGTTTCGACAGCTATGGCTACCCCTTC
CDR3: CASSFDSYGYPF

D: TRBD1
V: TRBV7-9
size: NA
J: TRBJ1-2
DNA: TGTGCCAGCAGCCAGACAGGGATCTACACCTTC
CDR3: CASSQTGIYTF

D: TRBD1
V: TRBV29-1
size: few
J: TRBJ1-1
DNA: TGCAGCGTTGAAGGACAGGGGGCGGGTGAAGCTTTCTTT
CDR3: CSVEGQGAGEAFF

D: TRBD1
V: TRBV29-1
size: NA
J: TRBJ2-7
DNA: TGCAGCGACCCCCTGGGGACAGGGGCCTACGAGCAGTACTTC
CDR3: CSDPLGTGAYEQYF

D: TRBD1
V: TRBV28
size: NA
J: TRBJ1-2
DNA: TGTGCCACCTCGGACAGGGAGGGTGGCTACACCTTC
CDR3: CATSDREGGYTF

D: TRBD2
V: TRBV19
size: NA
J: TRBJ2-1
DNA: TGTGCCAGTAGTAAAACTAGCGGGAGAGCGGATGAGCAGTTCTTC
CDR3: CASSKTSGRADEQFF

D: TRBD1
V: TRBV10-2
size: few
J: TRBJ1-1
DNA: TGCGCCAGCCAACCGGGACAGGGGGCCACTGAAGCTTTCTTT
CDR3: CASQPGQGATEAFF

D: TRBD1
V: TRBV5-6
size: NA
J: TRBJ2-1
DNA: TGTGCCAGCAGGCGGGACAGGGATTCCTACAATGAGCAGTTCTTC
CDR3: CASRRDRDSYNEQFF

D: NA
V: TRBV2
size: NA
J: TRBJ2-7
DNA: TGTGCCAGCTTCAGACAGGCTAGCTCCTACGAGCAGTACTTC
CDR3: CASFRQASSYEQYF

D: NA
V: TRBV30
size: NA
J: TRBJ1-6
DNA: TGTGCCTGCTCACAGTCTTTAAATTCACCCCTCCACTTT
CDR3: CACSQSLNSPLHF

D: TRBD1
V: TRBV7-9
size: NA
J: TRBJ1-4
DNA: TGTGCCAGCAGCGGCCGGGACAGGGGCCAGGGTGAAAAACTGTTTTTT
CDR3: CASSGRDRGQGEKLFF

D: TRBD2
V: TRBV4-2
size: NA
J: TRBJ2-5
DNA: TGTGCCAGCAGCCAAGGAACAGGGCTAGCGGGGGGTGCGTACCAAGAGACCCAGTACTTC
CDR3: CASSQGTGLAGGAYQETQYF

D: NA
V: TRBV12-5
size: NA
J: TRBJ1-2
DNA: TGTGCTAGTGGTTTTGGCAGTATTAACTATGGCTACACCTTC
CDR3: CASGFGSINYGYTF

D: TRBD1
V: TRBV5-8
size: NA
J: TRBJ1-5
DNA: TGTGCCAGCAGCGTCGACAGGGACATGGAGCAGCCCCAGCATTTT
CDR3: CASSVDRDMEQPQHF

D: TRBD2
V: TRBV2
size: NA
J: TRBJ2-5
DNA: TGTGCCAGCAGCCAATGGACTAGCGGCCAAGAGACCCAGTACTTC
CDR3: CASSQWTSGQETQYF

D: NA
V: TRBV6-1
size: NA
J: TRBJ1-4
DNA: TGTGCCAGCAGTGAGGTGGTCTTTCGGGAAAAACTGTTTTTT
CDR3: CASSEVVFREKLFF

D: TRBD2
V: TRBV11-1
size: few
J: TRBJ2-1
DNA: TGTGCCAGCAGCAAGCGGGAGGTCTACAATGAGCAGTTCTTC
CDR3: CASSKREVYNEQFF

D: NA
V: TRBV2
size: NA
J: TRBJ1-5
DNA: TGTGCCAGCAGCGGACAAGACAATCAGCCCCAGCATTTT
CDR3: CASSGQDNQPQHF

D: NA
V: TRBV10-1
size: few
J: TRBJ2-3
DNA: TGCGCCAGCAGTGAGAGGGGCTCCGGCACAGATACGCAGTATTTT
CDR3: CASSERGSGTDTQYF

D: TRBD1
V: TRBV6-5
size: once
J: TRBJ1-4
DNA: TGTGCCAGCAGATCCGGGACAGATGAAAAACTGTTTTTT
CDR3: CASRSGTDEKLFF

D: TRBD1
V: TRBV18
size: NA
J: TRBJ2-6
DNA: TGTGCCAGCTCACTCGAGGGGGCTGGTGGGGCCAACGTCCTGACTTTC
CDR3: CASSLEGAGGANVLTF

D: NA
V: TRBV9
size: once
J: TRBJ2-3
DNA: TGTGCCAGCAGCGTCCAGGCCCGCAGCACAGATACGCAGTATTTT
CDR3: CASSVQARSTDTQYF

D: TRBD2
V: TRBV5-1
size: NA
J: TRBJ2-3
DNA: TGCGCCAGCAGCTTGGGAGGACTAGCGGGAGGAAGCACAGATACGCAGTATTTT
CDR3: CASSLGGLAGGSTDTQYF

D: NA
V: TRBV4-1
size: NA
J: TRBJ2-1
DNA: TGCGCCAGCAGCCAAGATCCGGGGGTAAATGAGCAGTTCTTC
CDR3: CASSQDPGVNEQFF

D: NA
V: TRBV6-5
size: NA
J: TRBJ2-2
DNA: TGTGCCAGCAGAAAACAGGGAACCGGGGAGCTGTTTTTT
CDR3: CASRKQGTGELFF

D: NA
V: TRBV5-1
size: few
J: TRBJ1-2
DNA: TGCGCCAGCAGCTTGGGGGGGGACGTTCTTTATGGCTACCCCTTC
CDR3: CASSLGGDVLYGYPF

D: NA
V: TRBV5-1
size: once
J: TRBJ1-1
DNA: TGCGCCAGCAGCTTGGATGCGGCTTCGAACACTGAAGCTTTCTTT
CDR3: CASSLDAASNTEAFF

D: NA
V: TRBV5-6
size: NA
J: TRBJ2-5
DNA: TGTGCCAGCAGCTTGGCCGGTTCCATCTTCCAAGAGACCCAGTACTTC
CDR3: CASSLAGSIFQETQYF

D: TRBD2
V: TRBV2
size: NA
J: TRBJ2-5
DNA: TGTGCCAGCAGTGGGGCTAGCGGGAGAGAGACCCAGTACTTC
CDR3: CASSGASGRETQYF

D: NA
V: TRBV5-1
size: NA
J: TRBJ1-3
DNA: TGCGCCAGCAGCCTAGGGGAAAACTCTGGAAACACCATATATTTT
CDR3: CASSLGENSGNTIYF